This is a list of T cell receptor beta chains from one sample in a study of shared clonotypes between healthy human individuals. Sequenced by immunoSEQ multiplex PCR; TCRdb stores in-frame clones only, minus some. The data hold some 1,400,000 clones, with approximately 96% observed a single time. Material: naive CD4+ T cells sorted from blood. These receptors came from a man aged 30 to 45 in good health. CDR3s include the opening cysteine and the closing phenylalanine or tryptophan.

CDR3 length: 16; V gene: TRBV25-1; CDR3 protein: CASSDTRRSGANVLTF
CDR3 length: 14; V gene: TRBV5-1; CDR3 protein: CASSQGQDNQPQHF
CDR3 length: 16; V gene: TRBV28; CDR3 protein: CASTDRAGGSTDTQYF
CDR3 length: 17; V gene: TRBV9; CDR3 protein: CASSTLSGIRNTGELFF
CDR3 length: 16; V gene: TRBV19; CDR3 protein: CASSAYLGRGTDTQYF
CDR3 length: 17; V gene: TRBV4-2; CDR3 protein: CASSQESGTRGIDTQYF
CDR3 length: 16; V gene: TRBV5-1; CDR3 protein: CASSLGQISSVKGAFF
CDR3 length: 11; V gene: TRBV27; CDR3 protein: CASSRLGPAFF
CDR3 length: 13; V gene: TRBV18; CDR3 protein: CASLHEENTEAFF
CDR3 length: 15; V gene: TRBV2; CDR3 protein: CASSDPREYTDTQYF
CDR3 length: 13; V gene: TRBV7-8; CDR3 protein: CASSFGQGYEQYF
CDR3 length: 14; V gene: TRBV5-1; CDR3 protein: CASSLVDRAYEQYF
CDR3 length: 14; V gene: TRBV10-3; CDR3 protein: CAIRVPSSNNEQFF
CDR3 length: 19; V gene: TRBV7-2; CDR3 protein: CASSLAKSLAGGLYNEQFF
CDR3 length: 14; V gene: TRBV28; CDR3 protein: CASRAGGGYNEQFF
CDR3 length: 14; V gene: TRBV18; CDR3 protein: CASSPVDSGYGYTF
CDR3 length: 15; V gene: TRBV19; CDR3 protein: CASSMGSRTNEKLFF
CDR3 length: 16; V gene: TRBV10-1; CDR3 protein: CASSDGGRVRTDTQYF
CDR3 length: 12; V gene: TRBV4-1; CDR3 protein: CASSYPAGGYTF
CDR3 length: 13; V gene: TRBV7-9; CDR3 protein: CASSFRGTDTQYF
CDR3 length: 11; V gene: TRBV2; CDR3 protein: CASSETYGYTF
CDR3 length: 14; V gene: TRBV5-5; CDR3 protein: CASSLTSLPYEQYF